Listed below are T cell receptor beta chains from one sample, sequenced in a study of blood T cells in healthy people across ages. TCRdb used MiXCR to reprocess the 5' RACE reads, holding one entry per CDR3 protein. The sample yields some 900,000 distinct CDR3 sequences, 29% seen once. What was sequenced was blood. These receptor sequences come from a woman of 80 years or more in good health. The conserved cysteine and the conserved F or W are not part of the CDR3 here. A D gene is named only where the DNA matches it firmly.

v_gene	d_gene	j_gene	CDR3aa
TRBV14	TRBD2	TRBJ2-3	ASSLSLLAGGTDTQY
TRBV11-3	-	TRBJ2-3	ASSLVGGDSHTDTQY
TRBV6-5	-	TRBJ1-4	ASSLHGESEKLF
TRBV20-1	-	TRBJ2-1	SARAHNEQF
TRBV7-2	TRBD1	TRBJ2-7	ASSLGAPGQGAFYEQY
TRBV5-4	-	TRBJ1-2	ASRPPDRNYGYT
TRBV20-1	TRBD2	TRBJ2-4	SAAGTSGLAKNIQY
TRBV3-1	TRBD1	TRBJ1-2	ASSQDQGGFNGYT
TRBV7-2	-	TRBJ2-5	ASSLETGPQY
TRBV29-1	-	TRBJ2-1	SVDNVQF
TRBV12-3/TRBV12-4	-	TRBJ2-7	ASSLVLGSEQY
TRBV7-2	-	TRBJ2-1	ASSLRPYNEQF
TRBV6-5	TRBD1	TRBJ2-7	ASSTTGAYEQY
TRBV16	TRBD1	TRBJ2-7	ASSQGQGLSYEQY
TRBV5-1	TRBD2	TRBJ2-3	AGSRTLPPAAGGTDTQY
TRBV6-6	-	TRBJ1-2	ASTPSGGYGYT
TRBV5-5	-	TRBJ1-1	ASSLSVALNTEAF
TRBV4-3	TRBD2	TRBJ2-1	ASSQGSGGGHEQF
TRBV7-6	-	TRBJ1-6	ASSLGGVGNSPLH
TRBV10-3	-	TRBJ2-1	AIKDGGSYNEQF
TRBV6-6	-	TRBJ2-1	ASSSGESNEQF
TRBV14	TRBD2	TRBJ2-3	ASSQAPAGMTDTQY
TRBV9	-	TRBJ1-2	ASSVEGHGAYGYT
TRBV27	-	TRBJ1-1	ASSSTGFMNTEAF
TRBV11-2	TRBD1	TRBJ2-7	ASSKGQGSSYEQY
TRBV15	TRBD1	TRBJ1-2	ATSRGGTGGVVSGGYT
TRBV12-3/TRBV12-4	TRBD2	TRBJ2-3	ASSLGDWPGTSGRADTQY
TRBV2	-	TRBJ1-1	ASSVGAGVNTEAF
TRBV29-1	-	TRBJ2-7	SVDVVGAFSYEQY
TRBV20-1	-	TRBJ2-2	SASKGMNTGELF
TRBV20-1	TRBD1	TRBJ2-1	SAIGTGAYNEQF
TRBV2	-	TRBJ1-1	ASSVLQNTEAF
TRBV12-3/TRBV12-4	-	TRBJ1-3	ASSSQSGNTIY
TRBV25-1	-	TRBJ1-2	ASSEYTYGYT
TRBV6-5	TRBD1	TRBJ2-1	ASSSTGTGSLDEQF